The 19 T cell receptor beta chains presented below share a single source sample, sequenced in a study of T cells in Graves' hyperthyroidism and ophthalmopathy. RNA transcripts yielded amplified TCR beta CDR3 regions. Researchers ran a first-round RT-PCR on the TCR CDR3 using the HTBI primer set. Via MiXCR, TCRdb re-called the multiplex PCR reads, giving one row per CDR3 protein. The data contain about 560,000 distinct CDR3 sequences, 14% of them singletons. Material: blood. These receptors all come from a woman aged 35 to 49 with Graves' hyperthyroidism.

This clonotype was counted at least ten times. This chain uses TRBV12-3 or TRBV12-4 with TRBJ1-4; D is perhaps TRBD1 (5 bases). The CDR3 sequence is 15 residues long. Trimming stripped 5 bases from V and 3 bases from J, with 13 bases between. The CDR3 DNA follows: TGTGCCAGCAGTGCCCTACAGGACCCTAATGAAAAACTGTTTTTT. Translated, it gives CASSALQDPNEKLFF.

The genes are TRBV20-1 and TRBJ2-1; no firm D call. The CDR3 sequence is 13 residues long. Trimming took off 3 bases at V and 5 bases at J, with 11 bases between the two ends. The germline V gene has CDR1 DFQATT and CDR2 SNEGSKA (reference sequence). CDR3 loop: CSARSPVNNEQFF. As DNA, the CDR3 is TGCAGTGCTAGGAGCCCCGTTAACAATGAGCAGTTCTTC.

As regards this clonotype: A much more abundant neighbour one base away suggests this may be a read error. CDR3 sequence reads: CASSETSHVGNTIYF. CDR3 sequence (DNA): TGTGCCAGCAGTGAAACCAGCCATGTTGGAAACACCATATATTTT. V usage is TRBV2 and J usage is TRBJ1-3, with D unresolved. The CDR3 contains 15 residues. Trimming took off 2 bases at V and 3 bases at J, with 11 bases between the two ends. CDR1 and CDR2 from the germline V gene are SNHLY and FYNNEI.

This clonotype appeared many times. The chain carries TRBV28 and TRBJ2-2; TRBD1 matches at 8 bases. The germline gives CDR1 MDHEN, CDR2 SYDVKM. This CDR3 has 15 amino acids. Trimming at V came to 4 bases and at J to 0 bases, leaving 1 base not matched to a gene. CDR3 loop: CASSSTGANTGELFF. The DNA for the CDR3 is TGTGCCAGCAGTTCGACAGGGGCGAACACCGGGGAGCTGTTTTTT.

CDR3 bases: TGTGCCAGCAGCCGTATGAAGGGGGGGCTTTACAATGAGCAGTTCTTC. This translates into CASSRMKGGLYNEQFF. The rearrangement joins TRBV6-1 to TRBJ2-1; D may be TRBD2 (7 bases). The CDR3 runs 16 residues. With 6 bases removed from V and 4 bases from J, the gap between germline ends came to 19 bases. Per the germline V gene, CDR1 is MNHNS and CDR2 is SASEGT.

In this sample, this clonotype turned up many times. V and J are TRBV2 and TRBJ1-1; tentative D call: TRBD1 (5 bases). Germline CDR1 reads SNHLY; CDR2 reads FYNNEI. CDR3 length equals 13 residues. V lost 3 bases to trimming and J lost 4 bases, with 9 bases between them. The CDR3 is CASSEGPATEAFF. CDR3 DNA sequence: TGTGCCAGCAGTGAGGGACCTGCCACTGAAGCTTTCTTT.

This clonotype has a count of ten or more. CDR3 in DNA: TGTGCCAGCAGACCACCGGAACGGGAGCACACAGATACGCAGTATTTT. Translation: CASRPPEREHTDTQYF. The rearrangement links TRBV5-8 to TRBJ2-3; weak D call: TRBD2 (6 bases). The CDR3 covers 16 residues. V was clipped by 5 bases and J by 2 bases, with 18 bases between them. The germline CDR1 and CDR2 sequences are SGHTS and YDEGEE.

The chain has TRBV20-1 and TRBJ2-3; no reliable D call. From germline, CDR1 is DFQATT and CDR2 SNEGSKA (reference sequence). V shed 4 bases and J shed 5 bases, with 10 bases lying between them. The CDR3 spans 12 residues. The CDR3 loop reads CSAIDLGDTQYF. CDR3 DNA: TGCAGTGCTATAGATTTGGGAGATACGCAGTATTTT.

This clonotype appeared many times. The rearrangement joins TRBV29-1 to TRBJ2-1; 9 bases are a match to TRBD2. Germline-derived CDR1 and CDR2 are SQVTM and ANQGSEA. The CDR3 spans 15 residues. V lost 4 bases and J lost 5; bases outside the gene matches: 9. CDR3 amino acids: CSVVFLAGKNNEQFF. DNA of the CDR3: TGCAGCGTTGTCTTCCTAGCGGGGAAAAACAATGAGCAGTTCTTC.

The rearrangement links TRBV6-6 to TRBJ1-6; D is possibly TRBD1 (6 bases). The V end lost 2 bases, the J end lost 5 bases, and 25 bases lay between the germline ends. The CDR3 loop spans 20 amino acids. In germline, CDR1 is MNHNY, CDR2 SVGAGI (reference sequence). CDR3 region: CASSYRGAGVPRQNNSPLHF. The CDR3 DNA is TGTGCCAGCAGTTACCGGGGGGCAGGGGTGCCAAGGCAGAATAATTCACCCCTCCACTTT.

The chain couples TRBV20-1 to TRBJ2-7; D gene unclear. The CDR3 extends over 13 amino acids. The germline V gene encodes CDR1 DFQATT and CDR2 SNEGSKA (reference sequence). The germline V and J ends were trimmed by 0 bases and 1 base, with 7 bases remaining between them. The CDR3 is CSARDGLSYEQYF. Here the CDR3 DNA reads TGCAGTGCTAGAGATGGGTTGTCCTACGAGCAGTACTTC.

This clonotype was observed a few times. The V and J genes are TRBV10-1 and TRBJ1-1, with 8 bases matching TRBD1. Germline lookup yields CDR1 WNHNN and CDR2 SYGVQD (reference sequence). The CDR3 has 14 residues. Trimming cost V 4 bases and J 6 bases; bases outside gene matches: 7. The CDR3 region is CASSAGQDLAEAFF. CDR3 DNA sequence: TGCGCCAGCAGTGCGGGACAGGACTTAGCTGAAGCTTTCTTT.

This clonotype was picked up a small number of times. The chain carries TRBV5-4 and TRBJ2-3; D gene unclear. This CDR3 region has 16 residues. Trimming removed 1 base from V and 0 bases from J, with 12 bases in between. In germline, CDR1 is SGHNT, CDR2 YYREEE (reference sequence). The CDR3: CASSLPTYSSTDTQYF. The DNA for the CDR3 is TGTGCCAGCAGCTTGCCGACGTACAGTAGCACAGATACGCAGTATTTT. Full variable domain (missing parts from reference TRBV5-4 and TRBJ2-3): ETGVTQSPTHLIKTRGQQVTLRCSSQSGHNTVSWYQQALGQGPQFIFQYYREEENGRGNFPPRFSGLQFPNYSSELNVNALELDDSALYLCASSLPTYSSTDTQYFGPGTRLTVL.

This clonotype was seen ten or more times. The chain is built from TRBV12-3 or TRBV12-4 and TRBJ2-2, with TRBD2 identical over 9 bases. The ends lost 5 bases at V and 3 bases at J; junction bases unmatched: 4. This CDR3 comprises 15 residues. DNA of the CDR3: TGTGCCAGCAGTCCTGGGACTAGCTACACCGGGGAGCTGTTTTTT. It is translated as CASSPGTSYTGELFF.

Concerning this clonotype: The junction shows a germline mismatch at one end, possibly a read error. V gene TRBV7-8 combines with J gene TRBJ2-1, with TRBD2 matching over 8 bases. This CDR3 is 15 amino acids long. Looked up from germline, CDR1 is SGHVS and CDR2 is FQNEAQ. The CDR3 DNA sequence: TGTGCCAGCAGTGCTACTAGCGGAGCCGGCAATGGGCAGTTCTTC. Its translation is CASSATSGAGNGQFF.

This chain uses TRBV12-3 or TRBV12-4 with TRBJ1-3, with D perhaps TRBD1 (5 bases). V was pared by 8 bases and J by 1 base, with 12 bases between. This CDR3 has 14 amino acids. The CDR3 region has the DNA TGTGCCAGCCTGGGGCAGGTTTCTGGAAACACCATATATTTT. It is translated as CASLGQVSGNTIYF.

There are many counts of this clonotype. The CDR3 is CASSDQGSGNQPQHF. The CDR3 coding sequence is TGTGCCAGCAGTGATCAGGGGTCGGGGAATCAGCCCCAGCATTTT. The genes are TRBV2 and TRBJ1-5, with D possibly TRBD1 on 6 matching bases. The germline V gene has CDR1 SNHLY and CDR2 FYNNEI. Trimming shortened V by 3 bases and J by 4 bases, and 13 bases separated the two germline ends. The CDR3 covers 15 residues.

The chain employs TRBV3-1 and TRBJ1-4; 9 bases line up with TRBD1. V gave up 4 bases and J gave up 1 base; unmatched junction bases: 10. Germline values: CDR1 LGHDT, CDR2 YNNKEL (reference sequence). The CDR3 runs to 18 residues. CDR3 sequence (DNA): TGTGCCAGCAGCCCGGCCGGGACAGGGACCCTAACTAATGAAAAACTGTTTTTT. This gives the protein CASSPAGTGTLTNEKLFF.

This clonotype was seen ten or more times. The rearrangement links TRBV2 to TRBJ2-5; D gene uncertain. The V gene lost 7 bases and the J gene lost 5 bases, with 8 bases spanning the gap. The CDR3 is 11 residues long. Germline CDR1 is SNHLY and CDR2 is FYNNEI. The CDR3 here is CASTSRETQYF. The CDR3 DNA sequence: TGTGCCAGCACCTCTAGGGAGACCCAGTACTTC. The full variable domain, completed using reference TRBV2 and TRBJ2-5, is EPEVTQTPSHQVTQMGQEVILRCVPISNHLYFYWYRQILGQKVEFLVSFYNNEISEKSEIFDDQFSVERPDGSNFTLKIRSTKLEDSAMYFCASTSRETQYFGPGTRLLVL.